The entry that follows covers one TCR beta chain sequence. The antigen is undetermined. The data derive from a study of OX40 agonist ivuxolimab in advanced cancers. Study in general: It was permissible to have had prior anti-PD-1, anti-PD-L1 or anti-CTLA-4 therapy, and about 40% had some. Three partial responders included one hepatocellular carcinoma patient and two cutaneous melanoma patients. Points from the study as a whole: Fewer expanded clones were found on average in CD4+ than in CD8+ T cells.

Profiled with immunoSEQ multiplex PCR; TCRdb holds only in-frame clones, not every one. Of under 30,000 clones in the sample, about nine tenths were seen once. Germline V gene data show CDR1 as MNHEY and CDR2 as SMNVEV (reference sequence). There are 15 residues in the CDR3. V lost 9 bases and J 1 base, leaving 18 bases between the germline ends. The chain links TRBV27 to TRBJ1-1; D not resolved. The material was CD4+ or CD8+ T cells sorted from blood, obtained in a trial of the OX40 agonist ivuxolimab. The TCR was taken from an adult with an advanced solid tumor such as melanoma, head and neck, liver or kidney cancer. CDR3 protein: CASAGLSNTNTEAFF. Written as DNA, the CDR3 is TGTGCCAGTGCGGGGTTGTCGAACACGAACACTGAAGCTTTCTTT.